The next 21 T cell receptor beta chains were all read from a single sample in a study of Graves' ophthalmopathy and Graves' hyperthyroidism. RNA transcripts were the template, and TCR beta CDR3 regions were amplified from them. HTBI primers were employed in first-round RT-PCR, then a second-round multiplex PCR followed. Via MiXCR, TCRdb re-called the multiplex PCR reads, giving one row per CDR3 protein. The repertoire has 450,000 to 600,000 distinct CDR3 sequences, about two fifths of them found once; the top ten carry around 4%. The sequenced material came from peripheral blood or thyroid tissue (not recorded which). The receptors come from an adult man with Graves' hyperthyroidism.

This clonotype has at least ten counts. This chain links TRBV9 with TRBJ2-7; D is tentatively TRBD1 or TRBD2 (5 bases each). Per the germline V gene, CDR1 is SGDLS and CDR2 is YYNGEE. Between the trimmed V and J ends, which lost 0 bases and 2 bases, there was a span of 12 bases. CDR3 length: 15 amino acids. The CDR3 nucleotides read TGTGCCAGCAGCGTAGGTGTGGGGGAAACCTACGAGCAGTACTTC. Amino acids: CASSVGVGETYEQYF.

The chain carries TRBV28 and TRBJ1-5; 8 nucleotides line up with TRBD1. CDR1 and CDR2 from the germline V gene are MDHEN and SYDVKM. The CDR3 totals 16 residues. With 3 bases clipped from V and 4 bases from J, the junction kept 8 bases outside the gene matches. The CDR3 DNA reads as TGTGCCAGCAGTTTTTCAGGGGGCGGGACAAATCAGCCCCAGCATTTT. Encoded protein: CASSFSGGGTNQPQHF.

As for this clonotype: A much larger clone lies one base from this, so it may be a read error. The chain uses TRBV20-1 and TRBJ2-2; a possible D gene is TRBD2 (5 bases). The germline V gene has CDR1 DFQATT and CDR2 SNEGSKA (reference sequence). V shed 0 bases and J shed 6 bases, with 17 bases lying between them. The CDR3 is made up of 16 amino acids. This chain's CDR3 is CSARDRARGYAGELFF. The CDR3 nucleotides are TGCAGTGCTAGAGATAGGGCCCGGGGATACGCCGGGGAGCTGTTTTTT.

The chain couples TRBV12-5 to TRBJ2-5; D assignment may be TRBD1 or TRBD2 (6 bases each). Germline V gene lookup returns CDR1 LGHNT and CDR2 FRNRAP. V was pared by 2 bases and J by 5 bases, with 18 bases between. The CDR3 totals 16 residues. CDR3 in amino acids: CASGLTPLRGGETQYF. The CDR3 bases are TGTGCTAGTGGTTTGACTCCCCTCAGGGGAGGCGAGACCCAGTACTTC.

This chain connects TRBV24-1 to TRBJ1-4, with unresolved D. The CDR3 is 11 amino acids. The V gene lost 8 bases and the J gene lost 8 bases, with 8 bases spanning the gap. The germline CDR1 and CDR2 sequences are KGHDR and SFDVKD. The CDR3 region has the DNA TGTGCCACCACCCGAGGGGAAAAACTGTTTTTT. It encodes CATTRGEKLFF.

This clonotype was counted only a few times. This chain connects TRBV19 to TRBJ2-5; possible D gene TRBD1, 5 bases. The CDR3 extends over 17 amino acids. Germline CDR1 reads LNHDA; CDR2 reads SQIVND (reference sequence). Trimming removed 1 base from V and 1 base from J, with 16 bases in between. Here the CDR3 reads CASSIGHRTYSQETQYF. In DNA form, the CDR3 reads TGTGCCAGTAGTATAGGGCACAGGACCTACTCCCAAGAGACCCAGTACTTC. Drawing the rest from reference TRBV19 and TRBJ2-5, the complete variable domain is DGGITQSPKYLFRKEGQNVTLSCEQNLNHDAMYWYRQDPGQGLRLIYYSQIVNDFQKGDIAEGYSVSREKKESFPLTVTSAQKNPTAFYLCASSIGHRTYSQETQYFGPGTRLLVL.

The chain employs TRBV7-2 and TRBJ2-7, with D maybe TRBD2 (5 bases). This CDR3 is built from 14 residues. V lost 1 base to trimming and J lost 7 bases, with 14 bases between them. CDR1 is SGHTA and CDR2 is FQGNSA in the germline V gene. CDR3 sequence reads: CASSLDGNYNEQYF. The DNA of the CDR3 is TGTGCCAGCAGCTTAGACGGGAATTACAATGAGCAGTACTTC. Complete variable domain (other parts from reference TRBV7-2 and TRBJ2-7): GAGVSQSPSNKVTEKGKDVELRCDPISGHTALYWYRQSLGQGLEFLIYFQGNSAPDKSGLPSDRFSAERTGGSVSTLTIQRTQQEDSAVYLCASSLDGNYNEQYFGPGTRLTVT.

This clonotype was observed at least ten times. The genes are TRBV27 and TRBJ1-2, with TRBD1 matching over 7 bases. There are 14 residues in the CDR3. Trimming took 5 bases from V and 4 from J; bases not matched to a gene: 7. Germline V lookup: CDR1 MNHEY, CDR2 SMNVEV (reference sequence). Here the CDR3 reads CASSPWRQGYGYTF. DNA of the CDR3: TGTGCCAGCAGTCCATGGCGACAGGGCTATGGCTACACCTTC.

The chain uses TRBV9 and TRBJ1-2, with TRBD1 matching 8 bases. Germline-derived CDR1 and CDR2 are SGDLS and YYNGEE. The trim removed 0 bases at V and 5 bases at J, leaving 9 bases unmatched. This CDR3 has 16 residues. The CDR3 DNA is TGTGCCAGCAGCGTAGGGTTCGGACAGGGACTTTATGGCTACACCTTC. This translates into CASSVGFGQGLYGYTF.

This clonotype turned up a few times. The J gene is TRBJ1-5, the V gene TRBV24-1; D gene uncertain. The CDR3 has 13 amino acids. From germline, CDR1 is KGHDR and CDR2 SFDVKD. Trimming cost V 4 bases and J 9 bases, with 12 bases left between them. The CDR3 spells CATSDPGHGPQHF. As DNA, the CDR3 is TGTGCCACCAGTGACCCGGGCCACGGGCCCCAGCATTTT.

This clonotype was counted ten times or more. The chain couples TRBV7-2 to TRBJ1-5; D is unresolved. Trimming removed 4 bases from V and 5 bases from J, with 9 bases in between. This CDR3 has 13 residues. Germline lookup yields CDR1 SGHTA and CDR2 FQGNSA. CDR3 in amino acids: CASSSNFDQPQHF. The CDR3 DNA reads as TGTGCCAGCAGCTCCAACTTCGATCAGCCCCAGCATTTT.

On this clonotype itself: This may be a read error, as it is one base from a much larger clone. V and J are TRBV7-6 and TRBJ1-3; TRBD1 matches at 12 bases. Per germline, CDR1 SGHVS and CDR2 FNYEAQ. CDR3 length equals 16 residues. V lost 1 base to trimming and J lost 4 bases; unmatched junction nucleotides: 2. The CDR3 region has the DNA TGTGCCAGCAGCTTAGGGGACAGGGGGCGAGGAAACACCATATATTTT. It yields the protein CASSLGDRGRGNTIYF.

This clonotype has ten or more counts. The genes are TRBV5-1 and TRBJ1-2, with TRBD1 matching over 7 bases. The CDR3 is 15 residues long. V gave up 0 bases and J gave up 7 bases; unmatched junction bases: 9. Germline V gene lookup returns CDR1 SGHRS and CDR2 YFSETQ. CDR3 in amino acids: CASSLDRARQGGYTF. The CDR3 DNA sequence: TGCGCCAGCAGCTTGGACAGGGCCCGACAGGGTGGCTACACCTTC.

Here the CDR3 DNA reads TGTGCCAGCAGCCCCCAACCAGGGGCGAACACCGGGGAGCTGTTTTTT. Protein product: CASSPQPGANTGELFF. This chain joins TRBV7-2 and TRBJ2-2, with D tentatively TRBD1 (6 bases). V gave up 5 bases and J gave up 0 bases, with 13 bases separating them. Germline CDR1 and CDR2: SGHTA and FQGNSA. The length of the CDR3 is 16 residues.

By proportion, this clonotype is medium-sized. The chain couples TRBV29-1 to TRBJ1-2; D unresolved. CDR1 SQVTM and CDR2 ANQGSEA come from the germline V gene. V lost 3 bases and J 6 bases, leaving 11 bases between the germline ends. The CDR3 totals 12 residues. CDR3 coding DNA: TGCAGCGTTGACGCAGGCAGTCATGGCTACACCTTC. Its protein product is CSVDAGSHGYTF.

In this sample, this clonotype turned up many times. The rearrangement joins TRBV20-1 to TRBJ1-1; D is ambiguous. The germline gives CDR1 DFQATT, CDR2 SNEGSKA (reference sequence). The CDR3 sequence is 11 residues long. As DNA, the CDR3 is TGCCCGGGCACTATGAACACTGAAGCTTTCTTT. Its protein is CPGTMNTEAFF.

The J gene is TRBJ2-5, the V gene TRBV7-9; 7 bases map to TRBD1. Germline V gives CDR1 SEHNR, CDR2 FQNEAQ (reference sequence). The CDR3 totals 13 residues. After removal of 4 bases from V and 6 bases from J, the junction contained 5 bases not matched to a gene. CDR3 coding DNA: TGTGCCAGCAGCTCGTCGACAGGGAAGACCCAGTACTTC. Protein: CASSSSTGKTQYF.

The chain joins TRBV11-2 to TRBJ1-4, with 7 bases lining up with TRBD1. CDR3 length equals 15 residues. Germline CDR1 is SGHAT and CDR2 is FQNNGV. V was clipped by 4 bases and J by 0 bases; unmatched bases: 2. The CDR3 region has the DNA TGTGCCAGCAGCTACAGGGGAGCAACTAATGAAAAACTGTTTTTT. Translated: CASSYRGATNEKLFF. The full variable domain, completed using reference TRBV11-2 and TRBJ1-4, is EAGVAQSPRYKIIEKRQSVAFWCNPISGHATLYWYQQILGQGPKLLIQFQNNGVVDDSQLPKDRFSAERLKGVDSTLKIQPAKLEDSAVYLCASSYRGATNEKLFFGSGTQLSVL.

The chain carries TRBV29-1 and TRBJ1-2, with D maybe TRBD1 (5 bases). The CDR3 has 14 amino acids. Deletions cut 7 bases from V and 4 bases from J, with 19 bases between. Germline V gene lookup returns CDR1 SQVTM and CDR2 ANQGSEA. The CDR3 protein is CSGTMTDSGYGYTF. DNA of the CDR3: TGCAGCGGGACAATGACAGACTCTGGCTATGGCTACACCTTC. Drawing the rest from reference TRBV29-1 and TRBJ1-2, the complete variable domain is SAVISQKPSRDICQRGTSLTIQCQVDSQVTMMFWYRQQPGQSLTLIATANQGSEATYESGFVIDKFPISRPNLTFSTLTVSNMSPEDSSIYLCSGTMTDSGYGYTFGSGTRLTVV.

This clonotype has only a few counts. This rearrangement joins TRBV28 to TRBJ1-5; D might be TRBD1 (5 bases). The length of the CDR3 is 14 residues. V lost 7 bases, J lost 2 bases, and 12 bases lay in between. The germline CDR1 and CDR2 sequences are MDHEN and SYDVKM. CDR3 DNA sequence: TGTGCCAGCACCCCCTTGGGGGGCAATCAGCCCCAGCATTTT. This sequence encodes CASTPLGGNQPQHF.

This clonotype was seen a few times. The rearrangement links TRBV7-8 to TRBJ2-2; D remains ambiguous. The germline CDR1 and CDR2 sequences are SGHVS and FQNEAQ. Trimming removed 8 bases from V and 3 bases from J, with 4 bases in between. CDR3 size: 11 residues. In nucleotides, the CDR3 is TGTGCCAGCGGATACACCGGGGAGCTGTTTTTT. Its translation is CASGYTGELFF.